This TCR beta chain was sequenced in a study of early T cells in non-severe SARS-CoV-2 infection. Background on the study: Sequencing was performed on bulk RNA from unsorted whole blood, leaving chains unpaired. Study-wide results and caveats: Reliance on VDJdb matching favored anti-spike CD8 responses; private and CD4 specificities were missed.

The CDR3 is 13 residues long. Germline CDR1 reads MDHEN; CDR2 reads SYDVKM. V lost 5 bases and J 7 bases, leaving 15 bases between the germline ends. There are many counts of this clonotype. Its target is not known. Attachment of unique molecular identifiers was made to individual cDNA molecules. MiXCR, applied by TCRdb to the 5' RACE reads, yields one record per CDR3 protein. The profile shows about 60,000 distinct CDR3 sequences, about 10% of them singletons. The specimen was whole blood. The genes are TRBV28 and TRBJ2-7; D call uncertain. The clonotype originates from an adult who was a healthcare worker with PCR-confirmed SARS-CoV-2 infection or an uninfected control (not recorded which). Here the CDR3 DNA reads TGTGCCAGCAGTCAACCGGCGAGTATGGAGCAGTACTTC. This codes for CASSQPASMEQYF.